These 9 T cell receptor beta chains came from one sample sequenced in a study of T cell repertoires in cytomegalovirus infection (dated by TCRdb to between 2017 and 2020). Sequencing used an Illumina HiSeq 1500. Clones were called with MiXCR by TCRdb after fastp trimmed the public reads at Q25, and only in-frame beta chains were retained. Entries that share a CDR3 protein sequence are merged under the most common genes and DNA. The sample table records some 500,000 distinct CDR3 sequences; roughly a third of these occur just once. The top ten clones comprise roughly 15% of the sample. Their target antigens are unknown. The treatment or condition label, read with the paper, signifies: in vitro stimulation with specific CMV peptide epitopes to enrich CMV-specific T cells. Sample: cultured PBMCs, taken from culture after CMV antigen stimulation. These receptor sequences come from a human donor in good health (CMV status not recorded). Some clones in this sample may be carry-over from other donors' samples.

This clonotype was detected a few times. CDR3 loop: CASSSEFQPPFF. CDR3 nucleotide sequence: TGTGCCAGCAGCTCAGAGTTCCAGCCCCCGTTCTTC. This chain uses TRBV7-2 with TRBJ2-1; D is ambiguous. The CDR3 is 12 residues long. Germline CDR1 and CDR2: SGHTA and FQGNSA. Trimming stripped 4 bases from V and 15 bases from J, with 16 bases between.

The sample holds a few counts of this clonotype. V is TRBV11-3 and J is TRBJ2-1; D is ambiguous. CDR3 length equals 17 residues. V was trimmed by 0 bases and J by 5 bases, leaving 17 bases between them. Germline loops: CDR1 SGHNT, CDR2 YENEEA. CDR3 loop: CASSLDYEFGFDNEQFF. In nucleotides, the CDR3 is TGTGCCAGCAGCTTAGATTATGAGTTTGGGTTCGACAATGAGCAGTTCTTC.

The chain recombines TRBV28 with TRBJ2-4, with 8 bases fitting TRBD1. Trimming took 5 bases from V and 0 from J; bases not matched to a gene: 6. The CDR3 is 16 residues long. Germline V gene data show CDR1 as MDHEN and CDR2 as SYDVKM. The CDR3 loop reads CASSTWTGLAKNIQYF. Here the CDR3 DNA reads TGTGCCAGCAGTACCTGGACAGGGTTAGCCAAAAACATTCAGTACTTC.

This clonotype appeared many times. The chain joins TRBV7-2 to TRBJ2-3; tentatively, D is TRBD2 (6 bases). The CDR3 totals 15 residues. Germline CDR1 and CDR2: SGHTA and FQGNSA. Trimming took 1 base from V and 5 from J, leaving 13 bases between them. Here the CDR3 reads CASSLVTISGDTQYF. In nucleotides, the CDR3 is TGTGCCAGCAGCTTAGTGACTATTAGCGGAGATACGCAGTATTTT.

CDR3 nucleotide sequence: TGTGCCAGCAGCTTAGTCGCGGGGGACTATGGCTACACCTTC. As protein: CASSLVAGDYGYTF. V and J are TRBV7-2 and TRBJ1-2, with D perhaps matching TRBD1 (5 bases). Germline V CDR1 and CDR2: SGHTA, FQGNSA. This CDR3 is 14 amino acids long. V was pared by 1 base and J by 3 bases, with 9 bases between.

This clonotype occurred a few times. The V gene is TRBV28, the J gene TRBJ2-7; 14 positions agree with TRBD2. The junction had 3 bases not matched to a gene; V was cut back by 7 bases and J by 4 bases. Germline values: CDR1 MDHEN, CDR2 SYDVKM. The CDR3 consists of 14 residues. DNA of the CDR3: TGTGCCAGCACCGGGACTAGCGGGAGTTACGAGCAGTACGTC. Amino acids: CASTGTSGSYEQYV.

This clonotype has more than one count but fewer than ten. The rearrangement links TRBV4-1 to TRBJ2-1; 13 bases are a match to TRBD2. There are 18 residues in the CDR3. Losses at the gene ends were 4 bases for V and 7 bases for J; bases not matched to a gene: 13. CDR1 is MGHRA, CDR2 YSYEKL, per germline. Here the CDR3 DNA reads TGCGCCAGCAGCCTCGGACTAGCGGGAGTTATCCGGGGGAATGAGCAGTTCTTC. This gives the protein CASSLGLAGVIRGNEQFF.

The chain joins TRBV11-1 to TRBJ2-7; D is unclear. The CDR3 runs to 14 residues. Deletions cut 4 bases from V and 1 base from J, with 11 bases between. The V gene's germline CDR1 is SGHAT and CDR2 FQDESV (reference sequence). The CDR3 DNA reads TGTGCCAGCAGCTCGTTGGCGGTATCCTACGAGCAGTACTTC. Its protein is CASSSLAVSYEQYF.

Ten or more counts support this clonotype. The chain carries TRBV12-3 or TRBV12-4 and TRBJ1-5; D unclear. The CDR3 length is 14 residues. The ends were cut back, 5 bases at V and 1 base at J, with 9 bases in the middle. CDR3 sequence reads: CASSPRFSNQPQHF. CDR3 bases: TGTGCCAGCAGTCCAAGGTTCAGCAATCAGCCCCAGCATTTT.